These T cell receptor beta chains were read from a single sample in a study of T-cell reconstitution after alpha-beta-depleted transplantation in children. MiXCR, run by TCRdb on the PCR reads, gives a single entry per CDR3 protein. The data contain nearly 550,000 distinct CDR3 sequences, about a sixth of them singletons. The source material was PBMCs from the stem cell graft donor, sampled from the stem cell graft. These receptors were obtained from a human donor who donated a stem cell graft to a child with acute lymphoblastic leukemia. CDR3s include the opening cysteine and the closing phenylalanine or tryptophan. The D gene is left open where the match is weak. The listing skips clone size in some rows; elsewhere it reads once, few, many or a size class.

TGCGCCAGCAGCCCCTTCGGACAGGGAGGGACTGAAGCTTTCTTT	CASSPFGQGGTEAFF	TRBV5-1	TRBD1	.	15	TRBJ1-1
TGCAGTGCTAGAGTAGTCTCCGAGCAGTACTTC	CSARVVSEQYF	TRBV20-1	.	.	11	TRBJ2-7
TGTGCCAGCAGCCCTGGGACTAGCGGGAGTAAAGCTCAAGAGACCCAGTACTTC	CASSPGTSGSKAQETQYF	TRBV11-2	TRBD2	.	18	TRBJ2-5
TGTGCCAGCAGCTTAGGAGTTAGCGGGAGTCTAGAGACCCAGTACTTC	CASSLGVSGSLETQYF	TRBV7-9	TRBD2	few	16	TRBJ2-5
TGTGCCAGCAGCTTGCAGGGTTATCACGAGCAGTACTTC	CASSLQGYHEQYF	TRBV28	.	.	13	TRBJ2-7
TGTGCCAGCAGCTTCGGGATAGGGGCGTTCGAGCAGTACTTC	CASSFGIGAFEQYF	TRBV12-3/TRBV12-4	.	.	14	TRBJ2-7
TGCAGCGTTGTCGAGGGGCGGGAGACCCAGTACTTC	CSVVEGRETQYF	TRBV29-1	.	few	12	TRBJ2-5
TGTGCCAGCAGCTTAGCGGGATATAGCGGTGCGAATGAGCAGTTCTTC	CASSLAGYSGANEQFF	TRBV7-8	.	.	16	TRBJ2-1
TGCAGTGCACGGGGACAGGGGGCTAAAGGGCCCACAGATACGCAGTATTTT	CSARGQGAKGPTDTQYF	TRBV20-1	TRBD1	.	17	TRBJ2-3
TGCGCCAGCAGCCGTTGGACCCTGCCAGATACGCAGTATTTT	CASSRWTLPDTQYF	TRBV5-1	.	few	14	TRBJ2-3